Described below is a single T cell receptor beta chain sequence and its context. One junction end does not reproduce the germline sequence, and a read error may be involved. Adults between roughly 18 and 95 years of age took part from fewer than 30 US areas. For recovered donors of Cohort 3, there were two negative PCRs, clearance, or symptom resolution. The sample originates from a study of blood T cell repertoires in COVID-19. About the research overall: Acute-phase and convalescent COVID-19 samples originated in the United States, Italy and Spain. The cDNA or gDNA used as material had been derived from T cells, B-cell-depleted T cells, or PBMCs.

Per germline, CDR1 SGHDN and CDR2 FVKESK. This CDR3 has 16 amino acids. The method was immunoSEQ multiplex PCR; TCRdb's version includes in-frame clones alone and lacks a portion of them. The table has around 300,000 clones, 87% seen once. The sequenced material came from PBMCs or T cells enriched from blood (not recorded which). The gene calls are TRBV14 and TRBJ2-5; 10 nucleotides match TRBD2. This clonotype originated in a woman aged 35 to 49 who had recovered from COVID-19. CDR3 protein: CASSQGASSGGDKSHF. CDR3 nucleotides: TGTGCCAGCAGCCAAGGGGCATCTAGCGGGGGCGATAAGTCGCACTTC.